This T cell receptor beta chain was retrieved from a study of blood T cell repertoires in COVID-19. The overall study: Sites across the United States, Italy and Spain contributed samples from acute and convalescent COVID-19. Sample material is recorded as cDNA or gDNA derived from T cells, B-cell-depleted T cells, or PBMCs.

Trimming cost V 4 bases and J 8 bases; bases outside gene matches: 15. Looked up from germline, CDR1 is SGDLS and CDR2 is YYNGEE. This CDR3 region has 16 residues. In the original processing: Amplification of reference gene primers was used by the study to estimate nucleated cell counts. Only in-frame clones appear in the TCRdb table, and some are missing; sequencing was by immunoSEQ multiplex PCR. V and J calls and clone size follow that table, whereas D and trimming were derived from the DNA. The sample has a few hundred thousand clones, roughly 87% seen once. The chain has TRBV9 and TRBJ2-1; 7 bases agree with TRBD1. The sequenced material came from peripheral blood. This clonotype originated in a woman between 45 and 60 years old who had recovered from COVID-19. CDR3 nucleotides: TGTGCCAGCAGCTCCCAGCCGGGACAGTTTGTAGATGAGCAGTTCTTC. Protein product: CASSSQPGQFVDEQFF.